Listed below are T cell receptor beta chains from one sample, sequenced in a study of T cell changes during pregnancy in multiple sclerosis. Method: immunoSEQ multiplex PCR; TCRdb's copy keeps in-frame clones and lacks some. This sample yields 60,000 to 75,000 clones, of which around 90% are seen a single time; over 1.1% belongs to the top ten. The sample in question was peripheral blood, obtained after pregnancy. These receptors all come from a female donor with multiple sclerosis, enrolled in a pregnancy study. Both conserved end residues are trimmed from each CDR3. The order of the fields is V gene, D gene, J gene, CDR3 protein. A D gene is named only where the DNA matches it firmly.

v_call: TRBV7-8
d_call: .
j_call: TRBJ2-7
cdr3_aa: ASSLDTSYEQY

v_call: TRBV7-8
d_call: .
j_call: TRBJ1-5
cdr3_aa: ASSPEGTRDQPQH

v_call: TRBV7-9
d_call: .
j_call: TRBJ1-5
cdr3_aa: ASSSGVWNQPQH

v_call: TRBV7-9
d_call: TRBD2
j_call: TRBJ2-1
cdr3_aa: ASSLAASGYSPYNEQF

v_call: TRBV5-6
d_call: .
j_call: TRBJ1-1
cdr3_aa: ASSPLGAQNTEAF

v_call: TRBV30
d_call: .
j_call: TRBJ2-7
cdr3_aa: AWSASDYIYEQY

v_call: TRBV9
d_call: .
j_call: TRBJ1-1
cdr3_aa: ASSVVAGGPNTEAF

v_call: TRBV18
d_call: .
j_call: TRBJ1-3
cdr3_aa: ASSPLHRESGNTIY

v_call: TRBV9
d_call: TRBD1
j_call: TRBJ2-2
cdr3_aa: ASSVGGGGTGNTGELF

v_call: TRBV5-1
d_call: .
j_call: TRBJ1-3
cdr3_aa: ASSPGGRISSGNTIY

v_call: TRBV6-1
d_call: .
j_call: TRBJ1-1
cdr3_aa: ASSDWQGYPNTEAF

v_call: TRBV14
d_call: .
j_call: TRBJ1-3
cdr3_aa: ASSHVWRSRRGNTIY

v_call: TRBV4-2
d_call: TRBD1
j_call: TRBJ2-2
cdr3_aa: ASSQDGQVGGELF

v_call: TRBV5-1
d_call: .
j_call: TRBJ2-7
cdr3_aa: ASSADTDSYEQY

v_call: TRBV7-9
d_call: TRBD2
j_call: TRBJ2-7
cdr3_aa: ASSPMGLAGSSYEQY

v_call: TRBV10-2
d_call: .
j_call: TRBJ2-7
cdr3_aa: ASSEDGDWVEY

v_call: TRBV2
d_call: TRBD1
j_call: TRBJ2-5
cdr3_aa: ASTIDRGGETQY

v_call: TRBV5-4
d_call: TRBD2
j_call: TRBJ2-1
cdr3_aa: ASTPAGKYNEQF

v_call: TRBV20-1
d_call: .
j_call: TRBJ1-5
cdr3_aa: SARYDQPQH

v_call: TRBV6-4
d_call: TRBD1
j_call: TRBJ2-3
cdr3_aa: ASSATGGFTDTQY

v_call: TRBV27
d_call: .
j_call: TRBJ2-7
cdr3_aa: ASSSQGLTYEQY

v_call: TRBV6-4
d_call: TRBD1
j_call: TRBJ1-1
cdr3_aa: ASRPRGPWDTEAF

v_call: TRBV28
d_call: .
j_call: TRBJ1-1
cdr3_aa: ASSGESLQEIMNTEAF

v_call: TRBV5-1
d_call: .
j_call: TRBJ1-5
cdr3_aa: ASSFAGDVNQPQH

v_call: TRBV30
d_call: TRBD2
j_call: TRBJ2-5
cdr3_aa: AFEAGTTETQY

v_call: TRBV6-5
d_call: .
j_call: TRBJ1-2
cdr3_aa: ASRNRINYGYT